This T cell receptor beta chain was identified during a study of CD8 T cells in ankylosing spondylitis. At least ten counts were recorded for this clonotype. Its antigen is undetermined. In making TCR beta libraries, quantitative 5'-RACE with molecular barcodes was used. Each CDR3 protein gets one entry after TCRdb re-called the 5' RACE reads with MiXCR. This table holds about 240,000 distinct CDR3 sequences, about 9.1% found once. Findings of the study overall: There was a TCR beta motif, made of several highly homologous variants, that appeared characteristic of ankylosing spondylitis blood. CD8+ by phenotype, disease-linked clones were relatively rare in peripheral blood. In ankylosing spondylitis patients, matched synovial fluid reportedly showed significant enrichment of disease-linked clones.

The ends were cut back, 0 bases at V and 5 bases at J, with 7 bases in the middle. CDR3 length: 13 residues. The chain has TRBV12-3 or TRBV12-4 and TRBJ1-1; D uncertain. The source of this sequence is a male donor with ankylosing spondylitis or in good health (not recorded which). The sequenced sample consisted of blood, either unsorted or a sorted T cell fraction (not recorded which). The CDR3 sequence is CASSLAQRTEAFF. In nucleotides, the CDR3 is TGTGCCAGCAGTTTAGCACAACGTACTGAAGCTTTCTTT.